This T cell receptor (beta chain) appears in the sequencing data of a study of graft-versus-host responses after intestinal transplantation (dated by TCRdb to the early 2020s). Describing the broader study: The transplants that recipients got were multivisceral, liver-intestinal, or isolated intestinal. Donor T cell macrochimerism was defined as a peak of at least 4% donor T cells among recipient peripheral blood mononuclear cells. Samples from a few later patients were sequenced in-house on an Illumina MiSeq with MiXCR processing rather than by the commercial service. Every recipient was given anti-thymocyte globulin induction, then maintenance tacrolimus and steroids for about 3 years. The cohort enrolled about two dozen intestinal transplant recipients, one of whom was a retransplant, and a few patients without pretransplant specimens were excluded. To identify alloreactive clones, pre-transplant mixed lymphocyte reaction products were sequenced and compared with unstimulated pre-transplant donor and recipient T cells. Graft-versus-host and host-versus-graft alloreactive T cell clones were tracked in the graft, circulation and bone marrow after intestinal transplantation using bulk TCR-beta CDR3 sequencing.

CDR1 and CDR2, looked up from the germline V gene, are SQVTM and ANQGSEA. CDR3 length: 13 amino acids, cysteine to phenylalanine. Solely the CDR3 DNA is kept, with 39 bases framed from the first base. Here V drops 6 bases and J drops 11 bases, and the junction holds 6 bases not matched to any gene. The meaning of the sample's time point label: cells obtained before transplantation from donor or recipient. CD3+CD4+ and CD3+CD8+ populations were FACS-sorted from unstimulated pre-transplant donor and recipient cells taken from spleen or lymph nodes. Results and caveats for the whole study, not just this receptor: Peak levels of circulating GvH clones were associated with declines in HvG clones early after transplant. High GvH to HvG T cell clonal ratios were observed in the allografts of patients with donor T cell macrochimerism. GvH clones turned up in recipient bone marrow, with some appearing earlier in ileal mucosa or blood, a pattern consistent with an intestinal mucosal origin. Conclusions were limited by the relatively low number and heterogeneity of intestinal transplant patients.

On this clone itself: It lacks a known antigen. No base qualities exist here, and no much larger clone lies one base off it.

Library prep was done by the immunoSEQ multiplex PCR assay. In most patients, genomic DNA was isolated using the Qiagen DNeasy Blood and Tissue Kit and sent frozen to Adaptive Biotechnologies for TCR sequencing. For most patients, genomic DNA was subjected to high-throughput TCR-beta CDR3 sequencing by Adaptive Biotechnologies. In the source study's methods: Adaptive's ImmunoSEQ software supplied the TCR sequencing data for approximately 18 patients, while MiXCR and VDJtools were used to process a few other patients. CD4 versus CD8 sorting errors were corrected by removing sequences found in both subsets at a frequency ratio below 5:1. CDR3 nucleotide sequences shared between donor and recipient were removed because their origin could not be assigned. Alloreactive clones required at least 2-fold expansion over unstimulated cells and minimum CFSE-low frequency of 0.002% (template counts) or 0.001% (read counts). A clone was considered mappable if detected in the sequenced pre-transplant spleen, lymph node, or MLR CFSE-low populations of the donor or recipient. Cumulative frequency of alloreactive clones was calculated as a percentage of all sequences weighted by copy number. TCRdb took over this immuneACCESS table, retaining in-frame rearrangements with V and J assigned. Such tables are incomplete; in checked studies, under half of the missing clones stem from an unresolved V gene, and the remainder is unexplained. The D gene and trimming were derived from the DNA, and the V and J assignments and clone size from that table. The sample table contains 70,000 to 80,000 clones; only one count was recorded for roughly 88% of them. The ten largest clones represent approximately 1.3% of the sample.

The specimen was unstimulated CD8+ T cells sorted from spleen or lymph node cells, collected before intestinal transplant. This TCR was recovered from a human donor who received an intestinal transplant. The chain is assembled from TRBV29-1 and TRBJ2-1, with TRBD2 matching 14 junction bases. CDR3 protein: CSVTGTSGGQQFF. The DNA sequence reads TGCAGCGTAACCGGGACTAGCGGGGGCCAGCAGTTCTTC.